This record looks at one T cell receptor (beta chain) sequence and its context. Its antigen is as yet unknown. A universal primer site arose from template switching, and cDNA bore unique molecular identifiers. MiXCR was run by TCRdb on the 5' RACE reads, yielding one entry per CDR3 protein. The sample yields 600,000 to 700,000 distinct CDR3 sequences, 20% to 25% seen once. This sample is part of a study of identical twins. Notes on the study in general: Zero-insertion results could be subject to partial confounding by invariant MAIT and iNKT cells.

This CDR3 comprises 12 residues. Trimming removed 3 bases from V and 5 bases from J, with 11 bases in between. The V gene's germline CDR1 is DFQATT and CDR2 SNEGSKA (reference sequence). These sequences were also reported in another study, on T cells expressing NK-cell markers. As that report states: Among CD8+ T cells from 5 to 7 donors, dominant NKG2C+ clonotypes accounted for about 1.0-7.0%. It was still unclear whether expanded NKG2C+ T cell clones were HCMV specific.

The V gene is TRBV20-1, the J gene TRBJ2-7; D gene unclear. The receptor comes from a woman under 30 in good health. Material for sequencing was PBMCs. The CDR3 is CSASVGANEQYF. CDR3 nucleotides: TGCAGTGCTAGCGTTGGTGCCAACGAGCAGTACTTC.